The next 3 T cell receptor beta chains were all read from a single sample in a study of T-cell reconstitution after alpha-beta-depleted transplantation in children. Findings of the study overall: Reportedly, alpha-beta T cells present about two months post-transplant originated from several hundred expanded clones of graft origin.

A library of TCRbeta sequences, prepared with unique molecular identifiers, was generated. TCRdb ran MiXCR on the PCR reads and lists one entry per CDR3 protein. The sample includes roughly 32,000 distinct CDR3 sequences, about 6% seen only once; the top ten take roughly a quarter. These receptors have no known antigen. The sequences come from peripheral blood, collected 60 days after TCRalphabeta/CD19-depleted stem cell transplant. These receptors were obtained from a child younger than two who had a stem cell transplant for acute myeloid leukemia, so the T cells may come from the graft donor.

This clonotype has at least ten counts. This chain uses TRBV28 with TRBJ1-6, with 7 nucleotides matching TRBD1. The length of the CDR3 is 17 residues. The V segment lost 5 bases and the J segment 5 bases; nucleotides outside the gene matches: 12. In germline, CDR1 is MDHEN, CDR2 SYDVKM. CDR3 in DNA: TGTGCCAGCAGTCCCCTCTTTTGGACAGGAGATAATTCACCCCTCCACTTT. Its translation: CASSPLFWTGDNSPLHF.

This clonotype came up many times. V is TRBV29-1 and J is TRBJ2-2; D ambiguous. The V and J ends lost 6 bases and 0 bases respectively, with 8 bases between them. There are 13 residues in the CDR3. Germline values: CDR1 SQVTM, CDR2 ANQGSEA. For the CDR3, the DNA is TGCAGCGTAGACATTGCGAACACCGGGGAGCTGTTTTTT. Its protein is CSVDIANTGELFF.

Many counts were recorded for this clonotype. V and J are TRBV7-9 and TRBJ1-2; D is ambiguous. The V gene lost 5 bases and the J gene lost 0 bases, with 13 bases spanning the gap. The CDR3 runs 15 residues. Germline V gene sequence: CDR1 SEHNR, CDR2 FQNEAQ (reference sequence). The chain's CDR3 is CASSPPTKTNYGYTF. The DNA for the CDR3 is TGTGCCAGCAGCCCCCCGACCAAAACTAACTATGGCTACACCTTC.